This is a list of T cell receptor beta chains from one sample in a study of follicular helper T cells after annual influenza vaccination. Using immunoSEQ multiplex PCR, the repertoire was profiled, and TCRdb retains in-frame clones only, with some absent. The data show several thousand clones, with around 85% seen just once and more than 1% held by the top ten. The sequencing here drew on CXCR5+ CD38- circulating T follicular helper cells from blood, taken on the day of influenza vaccination. The receptors derive from an adult who received the influenza vaccine. CDR3s include the opening cysteine and the closing phenylalanine or tryptophan.

V	CDR3
TRBV28	CAITSGGYGQGTDTQYF
TRBV14	CASSLDLGGNTIYF
TRBV14	CASSQAGGQETQYF
TRBV7-2	CASSPRDRGNYGYTF
TRBV19	CASSRSGSSGELFF
TRBV7-8	CASSQASTRSRNQPQHF
TRBV28	CASSDPGYTF
TRBV5-6	CASARGLALNYNEQFF
TRBV19	CAAKGRDSNQPQHF
TRBV28	CASSFSSGFGETQYF
TRBV27	CASSIKGGAVNTGELFF
TRBV5-1	CASSRGDDRGELFF
TRBV5-1	CASSLGDRVYEQYF
TRBV7-3	CASSLGLATDTQYF
TRBV11-2	CASSFTDRPTYEQYF
TRBV5-1	CASSPEGTWGFNTEAFF
TRBV30	CAWTRGSGPQHF
TRBV6-6	CASFEGLWYEQYF
TRBV28	CASSFGAFPTDTQYF
TRBV19	CASSMGRPATNEKLFF
TRBV5-1	CASSSTANTEAFF
TRBV5-6	CASSFGTGLENEKLFF
TRBV7-6	CASSSLRDGDEQFF
TRBV4-3	CASSQRAGTSGSNEQFF
TRBV19	CASSPGTGEQYF
TRBV7-9	CASSPRDRVYEQYF